These 6 T cell receptor beta chains were all obtained from the same sample, sequenced in a study of cytomegalovirus exposure and HLA in healthy donors (dated by TCRdb to between 2016 and 2019). The library was made by the immunoSEQ multiplex PCR assay. The multiplex PCR relied on a mix of 60 forward primers for TCR Vbeta segments and 13 reverse primers for TCR Jbeta segments. Held by TCRdb, this immuneACCESS table contains in-frame sequences only and omits some clones. Under half of the omission traces to an unresolved V gene where checked; the cause of the rest is unknown. The sample records about 130,000 clones, 80% to 90% of which are singletons. Roughly 3% of the sample is taken by the ten largest. The sequenced sample consisted of PBMCs. Receptors were obtained from a woman under 30 in good health and CMV-seropositive.

The rearrangement uses TRBV13 and TRBJ2-1; the match to TRBD2 covers 10 bases. Per germline, CDR1 PRHDT and CDR2 FYEKMQ (reference sequence). V shed 4 bases and J 6 bases; nucleotides not matched to a gene: 6. This CDR3 has 15 residues. The DNA for the CDR3 is TGTGCCAGCAGCTCCGGACTAGCGGCGTCCAATGAGCAGTTCTTC. Its translation: CASSSGLAASNEQFF. The whole variable domain, filled in from reference TRBV13 and TRBJ2-1, reads AAGVIQSPRHLIKEKRETATLKCYPIPRHDTVYWYQQGPGQDPQFLISFYEKMQSDKGSIPDRFSAQQFSDYHSELNMSSLELGDSALYFCASSSGLAASNEQFFGPGTRLTVL.

The V call is TRBV27, the J call TRBJ2-1; 8 positions match TRBD1. In germline, CDR1 is MNHEY, CDR2 SMNVEV (reference sequence). This CDR3 has 15 amino acids. J was trimmed by 9 bases and V by 3 bases; bases with no gene match: 10. CDR3 region: CASSLLTGTGSEQFF. CDR3 DNA: TGTGCCAGCAGTTTGCTAACCGGGACAGGTTCTGAGCAGTTCTTC.

The chain links TRBV2 to TRBJ2-1; TRBD2 matches at 9 bases. J was trimmed by 0 bases and V by 2 bases; bases with no gene match: 5. Germline V gene lookup returns CDR1 SNHLY and CDR2 FYNNEI. There are 17 residues in the CDR3. CDR3 DNA sequence: TGTGCCAGCAGTGAACTTAGCGGGGGCTCCTCCTACAATGAGCAGTTCTTC. This gives the protein CASSELSGGSSYNEQFF.

This clone was recorded once. One end of the junction does not line up with germline, which may come from a read error. This rearrangement joins TRBV29-1 to TRBJ2-5, with 7 bases identical to TRBD1. The germline V gene encodes CDR1 SQVTM and CDR2 ANQGSEA. The CDR3 runs 11 residues. The CDR3 region is CAGTEQETQYF. The CDR3 DNA is TGTGCCGGGACAGAGCAAGAGACCCAGTACTTC.

The V and J genes are TRBV27 and TRBJ2-7, with D tentatively TRBD2 (5 bases). The CDR3 covers 13 residues. Germline V gene lookup returns CDR1 MNHEY and CDR2 SMNVEV (reference sequence). Trimming took off 8 bases at V and 0 bases at J, with 11 bases between the two ends. The CDR3 sequence is CASVGESSYEQYF. The CDR3 bases are TGTGCCAGCGTGGGAGAGAGCTCCTACGAGCAGTACTTC.

V gene TRBV4-2 combines with J gene TRBJ1-1; D not certain. Trimming removed 1 base from V and 0 bases from J, with 9 bases in between. This CDR3 region has 15 residues. Germline CDR1 and CDR2: LGHNA and YNFKEQ. The CDR3 DNA sequence: TGTGCCAGCAGCCAAGGAATACAGATGAACACTGAAGCTTTCTTT. It is translated as CASSQGIQMNTEAFF.